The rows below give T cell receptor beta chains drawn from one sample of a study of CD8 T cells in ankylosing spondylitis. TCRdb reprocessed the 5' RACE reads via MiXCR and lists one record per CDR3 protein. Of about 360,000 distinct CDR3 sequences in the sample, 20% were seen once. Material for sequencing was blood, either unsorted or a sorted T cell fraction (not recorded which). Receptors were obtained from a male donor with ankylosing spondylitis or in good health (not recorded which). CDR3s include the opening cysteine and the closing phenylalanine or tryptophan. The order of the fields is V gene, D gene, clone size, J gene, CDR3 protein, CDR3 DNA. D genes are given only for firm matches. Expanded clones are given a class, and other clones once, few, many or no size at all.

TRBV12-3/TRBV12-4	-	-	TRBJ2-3	CASRGRYTDTQYF	TGTGCCAGCAGGGGACGGTACACAGATACGCAGTATTTT
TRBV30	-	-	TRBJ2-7	CAWSVFSTSEQYF	TGTGCCTGGAGTGTATTCTCGACGAGCGAGCAGTACTTC
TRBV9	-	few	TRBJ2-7	CASSVDDRRNEQYF	TGTGCCAGCAGCGTAGACGACAGGAGAAACGAGCAGTACTTC
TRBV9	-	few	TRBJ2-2	CASSVGLDTGELFF	TGTGCCAGCAGCGTAGGGTTAGACACCGGGGAGCTGTTTTTT
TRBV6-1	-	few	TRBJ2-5	CASSENGGHQETQYF	TGTGCCAGCAGTGAGAACGGGGGCCATCAAGAGACCCAGTACTTC
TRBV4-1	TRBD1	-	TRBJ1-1	CASSQVTGEVEAFF	TGCGCCAGCAGCCAAGTTACAGGGGAGGTTGAAGCTTTCTTT
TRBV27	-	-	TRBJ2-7	CASRIQGYSYEQYF	TGTGCCAGCAGGATACAGGGATACTCCTACGAGCAGTACTTC
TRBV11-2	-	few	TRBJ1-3	CASSLLGGLSGNTIYF	TGTGCCAGCAGCTTACTTGGGGGCCTCTCTGGAAACACCATATATTTT
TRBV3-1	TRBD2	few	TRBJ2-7	CASSLLDLAGGIHEQYF	TGTGCCAGCAGCCTCCTAGACCTAGCGGGGGGGATCCACGAGCAGTACTTC
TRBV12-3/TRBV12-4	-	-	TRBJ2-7	CASSYPGAYEQYF	TGTGCCAGCAGTTACCCGGGGGCCTACGAGCAGTACTTC
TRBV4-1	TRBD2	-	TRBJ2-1	CASSLKPLAGDYNEQFF	TGCGCCAGCAGCCTGAAACCACTAGCGGGCGACTACAATGAGCAGTTCTTC
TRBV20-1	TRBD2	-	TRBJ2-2	CSCRGANTGELFF	TGCAGTTGCCGGGGGGCGAACACCGGGGAGCTGTTTTTT
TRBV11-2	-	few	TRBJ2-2	CASRFAGASSTGELFF	TGTGCCAGCAGGTTTGCGGGGGCCTCGAGCACCGGGGAGCTGTTTTTT
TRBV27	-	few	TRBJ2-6	CASSLTQGQGVLTF	TGTGCCAGCAGTTTAACCCAGGGCCAAGGGGTCCTGACTTTC
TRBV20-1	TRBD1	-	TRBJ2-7	CSARIRQGSYEQYF	TGCAGTGCTAGAATCCGACAGGGGTCCTACGAGCAGTACTTC
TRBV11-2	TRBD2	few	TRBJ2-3	CASSLLAGVLDTQYF	TGTGCCAGCAGCCTACTAGCGGGGGTTCTTGATACGCAGTATTTT
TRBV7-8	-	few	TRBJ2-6	CASSLVLRASFGANVLTF	TGTGCCAGCAGCCTAGTCCTCAGGGCCAGCTTTGGGGCCAACGTCCTGACTTTC
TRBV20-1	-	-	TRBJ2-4	CSARAWTLAKNIQYF	TGCAGTGCTAGAGCCTGGACCCTAGCCAAAAACATTCAGTACTTC
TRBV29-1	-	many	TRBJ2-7	CSVATGGRPLSYEQYF	TGCAGCGTCGCGACCGGGGGCAGGCCTCTCTCCTACGAGCAGTACTTC
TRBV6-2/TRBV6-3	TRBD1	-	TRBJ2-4	CASSYNAYRDRDLGAKNIQYF	TGTGCCAGCAGTTACAACGCTTACCGGGACAGGGATCTAGGGGCCAAAAACATTCAGTACTTC
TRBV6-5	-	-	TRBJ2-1	CASSSLNEQFF	TGTGCCAGCAGTTCCCTAAATGAGCAGTTCTTC
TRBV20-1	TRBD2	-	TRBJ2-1	CSAKTSGGPYNEQFF	TGCAGTGCAAAAACTAGCGGGGGCCCCTACAATGAGCAGTTCTTC
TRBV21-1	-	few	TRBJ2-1	CASSKEPGRGYNEQFF	TGTGCCAGCAGCAAAGAGCCCGGGCGGGGGTACAATGAGCAGTTCTTC
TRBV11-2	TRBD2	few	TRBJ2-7	CASSSRTSGGAGEQYF	TGTGCCAGCAGCTCCCGGACTAGCGGGGGGGCCGGCGAGCAGTACTTC
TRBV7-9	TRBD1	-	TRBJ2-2	CASSPSQGAVTGELFF	TGTGCCAGCAGCCCTTCACAGGGGGCGGTCACCGGGGAGCTGTTTTTT
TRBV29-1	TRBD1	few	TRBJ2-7	CSVRQGGAYEQYF	TGCAGCGTTAGACAGGGGGGGGCCTACGAGCAGTACTTC
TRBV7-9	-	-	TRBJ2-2	CSYDGANTGELFF	TGTTCCTACGACGGGGCGAACACCGGGGAGCTGTTTTTT
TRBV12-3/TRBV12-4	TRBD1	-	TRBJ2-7	CASRADRGPYYEQYF	TGTGCCAGCAGAGCCGACAGGGGACCGTACTACGAGCAGTACTTC
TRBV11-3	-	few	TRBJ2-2	CASSNEVTYTGELFF	TGTGCCAGCAGCAATGAGGTCACCTACACCGGGGAGCTGTTTTTT
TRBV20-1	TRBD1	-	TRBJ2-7	CSARTGDHPNEQYF	TGCAGTGCCCGAACAGGGGACCACCCGAACGAGCAGTACTTC
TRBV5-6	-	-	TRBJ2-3	CASSLAAGFTDTQYF	TGTGCCAGCAGCTTGGCGGCAGGATTCACAGATACGCAGTATTTT
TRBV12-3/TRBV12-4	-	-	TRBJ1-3	CASSPTGLSGNTIYF	TGTGCCAGCAGTCCAACAGGGCTGTCTGGAAACACCATATATTTT
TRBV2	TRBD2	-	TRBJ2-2	CASSEMGTSGGTGELFF	TGTGCCAGCAGTGAAATGGGGACTAGCGGGGGCACCGGGGAGCTGTTTTTT
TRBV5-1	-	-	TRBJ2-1	CASSWTGGLGEQFF	TGCGCCAGCAGTTGGACGGGGGGCCTTGGTGAGCAGTTCTTC
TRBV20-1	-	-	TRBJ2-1	CSARDILATNNEQFF	TGCAGTGCTAGAGATATACTAGCCACAAACAATGAGCAGTTCTTC
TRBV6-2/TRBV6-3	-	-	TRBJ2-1	CASSYSTVPSYNEQFF	TGTGCCAGCAGTTACTCTACCGTTCCCTCCTACAATGAGCAGTTCTTC
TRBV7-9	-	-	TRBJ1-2	CASSAHREKINYGYTF	TGTGCCAGCAGCGCCCACCGGGAAAAAATTAACTATGGCTACACCTTC
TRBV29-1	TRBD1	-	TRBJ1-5	CSVVIGDRENQPQHF	TGCAGCGTTGTCATAGGGGACAGGGAGAATCAGCCCCAGCATTTT
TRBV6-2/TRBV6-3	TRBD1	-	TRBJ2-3	CASADRAPTDTQYF	TGTGCCAGCGCAGACAGGGCCCCCACAGATACGCAGTATTTT
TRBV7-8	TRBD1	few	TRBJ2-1	CASTPGGQGNEQFF	TGTGCCAGCACCCCGGGTGGACAGGGGAATGAGCAGTTCTTC
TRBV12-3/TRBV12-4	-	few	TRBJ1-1	CASSPDRTEAFF	TGTGCCAGCAGTCCAGACAGGACCGAAGCTTTCTTT
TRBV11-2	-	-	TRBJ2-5	CASSGGAADGETQYF	TGTGCCAGCAGCGGAGGGGCGGCCGACGGGGAGACCCAGTACTTC
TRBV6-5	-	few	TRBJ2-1	CASSYGQGFLNEQFF	TGTGCCAGCAGTTACGGTCAGGGCTTCTTGAATGAGCAGTTCTTC
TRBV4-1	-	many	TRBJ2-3	CASSYGITDTQYF	TGCGCCAGCAGCTACGGGATCACAGATACGCAGTATTTT
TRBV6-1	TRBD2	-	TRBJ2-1	CASSDPGLAGGSSYNEQFF	TGTGCCAGCAGTGATCCGGGACTAGCGGGGGGCAGCTCCTACAATGAGCAGTTCTTC
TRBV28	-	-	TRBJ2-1	CASSFIRGFYNEQFF	TGTGCCAGCAGTTTCATCCGGGGTTTCTACAATGAGCAGTTCTTC
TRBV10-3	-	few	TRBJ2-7	CAISYSYEQYF	TGTGCCATCAGCTATTCCTACGAGCAGTACTTC
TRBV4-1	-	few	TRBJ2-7	CASSPRQYYEQYF	TGCGCCAGCAGCCCTCGACAGTACTACGAGCAGTACTTC
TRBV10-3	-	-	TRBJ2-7	CAISDPGDISYEQYF	TGTGCCATCAGTGATCCGGGCGATATCTCCTACGAGCAGTACTTC
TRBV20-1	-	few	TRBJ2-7	CSASLTGSVPYEQYF	TGCAGTGCTAGTCTAACAGGGTCTGTACCCTACGAGCAGTACTTC